The present TCR beta chain was sequenced within a study of blood T cell repertoires in COVID-19. Study details: Samples taken during acute and convalescent COVID-19 were collected in the United States, Italy and Spain.

Method: immunoSEQ multiplex PCR; TCRdb's copy keeps in-frame clones and lacks some. The profile covers about 200,000 clones, with around 81% appearing a single time and 6.5% to 9.5% taken by the ten largest. Germline assignment: CDR1 LGHDT and CDR2 YNNKEL (reference sequence). CDR3 size: 12 residues. V was shortened by 2 bases and J by 9 bases, with 8 bases between the two germline ends. The chain carries TRBV3-1 (or the pseudogene TRBV3-2) and TRBJ2-1; no reliable D call. The receptor comes from a man in his forties or fifties who had recovered from COVID-19. Sequencing was performed on PBMCs or T cells enriched from blood (not recorded which). CDR3 residues: CASSQSRIEQFF. CDR3 nucleotides: TGTGCCAGCAGCCAATCCAGGATTGAGCAGTTCTTC.